The 18 T cell receptor beta chains reported below all come from one sample, sequenced in a study of response to subunit inactivated influenza vaccine. TCRdb reprocessed the RT-PCR reads with MiXCR, giving one entry per CDR3 protein. Of fewer than 250,000 distinct CDR3 sequences listed, 14% are singletons. Sample: CD8+ T cells sorted from PBMCs, taken around 5 days after vaccination. The receptors were gathered from a man aged 45 to 65 who received an inactivated influenza vaccine.

This clonotype was counted only a few times. The CDR3 protein is CASSHRPGQGDTEAFF. The CDR3 coding sequence is TGCGCCAGCAGCCATAGACCGGGACAGGGGGACACTGAAGCTTTCTTT. V usage is TRBV4-3 and J usage is TRBJ1-1; TRBD1 matches 11 bases. The V gene end was trimmed by 3 bases and the J gene end by 3 bases; junction bases not matched to a gene: 6. The CDR3 runs to 16 residues. Germline V gives CDR1 LGHNA, CDR2 YSLEER.

This clonotype was counted only a few times. The gene calls are TRBV5-1 and TRBJ2-3, with 8 bases aligning to TRBD1. Germline loops: CDR1 SGHRS, CDR2 YFSETQ. The CDR3 consists of 15 residues. V shed 0 bases, J shed 3 bases, and the junction held 3 bases outside the gene matches. The CDR3 here is CASSLVDRETDTQYF. The CDR3 DNA reads TGCGCCAGCAGCTTGGTGGACAGGGAGACAGATACGCAGTATTTT.

The rearrangement uses TRBV4-2 and TRBJ2-3; 9 bases fit TRBD2. Trimming at V came to 2 bases and at J to 1 base, leaving 1 base not matched to a gene. Per germline, CDR1 LGHNA and CDR2 YNFKEQ. The CDR3 length is 15 residues. The CDR3 protein is CASSQLAGRTDTQYF. CDR3 coding DNA: TGTGCCAGCAGCCAACTAGCGGGGCGCACAGATACGCAGTATTTT.

This clonotype has a count of ten or more. V is TRBV29-1 and J is TRBJ2-6, with D unclear. Per the germline V gene, CDR1 is SQVTM and CDR2 is ANQGSEA. This CDR3 is built from 15 residues. The V end was cut by 4 bases, the J end by 0 bases, with 10 bases between. Here the CDR3 DNA reads TGCAGCGTTGTCTGGGTTTACTCTGGGGCCAACGTCCTGACTTTC. Translating it yields CSVVWVYSGANVLTF.

The J gene is TRBJ2-7, the V gene TRBV7-8; TRBD2 agrees at 11 bases. The germline gives CDR1 SGHVS, CDR2 FQNEAQ. CDR3 size: 14 residues. V trimming: 6 bases; J trimming: 2 bases; junction bases outside the gene matches: 3. The CDR3 sequence is CASSTSGRPYEQYF. CDR3 bases: TGTGCCAGCAGTACTAGCGGGAGACCCTACGAGCAGTACTTC.

This clonotype was counted a few times. The chain employs TRBV20-1 and TRBJ2-5; TRBD2 aligns across 9 bases. Germline CDR1 DFQATT, CDR2 SNEGSKA (reference sequence). The V and J ends lost 2 bases and 7 bases, in that order; junction bases with no gene match: 17. CDR3 length: 17 amino acids. CDR3 residues: CSARLASGTVRLGTQYF. The CDR3 DNA is TGCAGTGCTAGACTCGCTAGCGGGACAGTGAGGCTTGGGACCCAGTACTTC.

This clonotype showed up many times. The genes are TRBV7-9 and TRBJ1-1; a weak D match, TRBD1 (6 bases). Trimming stripped 5 bases from V and 6 bases from J, with 22 bases between. The CDR3 has 16 residues. The germline V gene encodes CDR1 SEHNR and CDR2 FQNEAQ (reference sequence). The DNA for the CDR3 is TGTGCCAGCAGCGGACCCAGACAGGCGATTGGCGCTGAAGCTTTCTTT. Amino acids: CASSGPRQAIGAEAFF. Full variable domain (rest looked up from reference TRBV7-9 and TRBJ1-1): DTGVSQNPRHKITKRGQNVTFRCDPISEHNRLYWYRQTLGQGPEFLTYFQNEAQLEKSRLLSDRFSAERPKGSFSTLEIQRTEQGDSAMYLCASSGPRQAIGAEAFFGQGTRLTVV.

The genes are TRBV27 and TRBJ2-2; D possibly corresponds to TRBD1 (5 bases). Trimming stripped 4 bases from V and 4 bases from J, with 7 bases between. In germline, CDR1 is MNHEY, CDR2 SMNVEV (reference sequence). The CDR3 length is 13 residues. CDR3 amino acids: CASSSRATGELFF. The CDR3 DNA is TGTGCCAGCAGTTCCAGGGCCACCGGGGAGCTGTTTTTT.

This clonotype showed up many times. The chain links TRBV12-3 or TRBV12-4 to TRBJ2-5, with D possibly TRBD1 on 6 matching bases. The length of the CDR3 is 14 residues. Deletions cut 5 bases from V and 2 bases from J, with 12 bases between. The CDR3 reads CASSLTGPQETQYF. The CDR3 nucleotides read TGTGCCAGCAGTCTAACAGGGCCACAAGAGACCCAGTACTTC.

The sample holds a few counts of this clonotype. This chain joins TRBV20-1 and TRBJ2-1, with D hard to call. The germline V gene has CDR1 DFQATT and CDR2 SNEGSKA (reference sequence). CDR3 length: 14 residues. V lost 4 bases and J lost 3, with 13 bases in between. In nucleotides, the CDR3 is TGCAGTGCTACCGACCTCCCCGTCTACAATGAGCAGTTCTTC. It specifies CSATDLPVYNEQFF.

This clonotype was seen once. The J gene is TRBJ2-2, the V gene TRBV12-3 or TRBV12-4; unclear D gene. CDR3 length: 14 residues. Trimming took off 1 base at V and 4 bases at J, with 7 bases between the two ends. This CDR3 reads CASSLVSTTGELFF. CDR3 DNA: TGTGCCAGCAGTTTAGTTAGCACCACCGGGGAGCTGTTTTTT.

This sequence joins TRBV28 and TRBJ2-2; no reliable D call. This CDR3 is built from 15 residues. Trimming pared 4 bases from V and 4 bases from J, leaving 13 bases between. The germline gives CDR1 MDHEN, CDR2 SYDVKM. DNA of the CDR3: TGTGCCAGCAGTTCCCCGGACCCTTCCACCGGGGAGCTGTTTTTT. This sequence encodes CASSSPDPSTGELFF.

The V call is TRBV6-5, the J call TRBJ1-1; D is uncertain. This CDR3 is built from 13 residues. V lost 0 bases and J lost 13, with 15 bases in between. Germline values: CDR1 MNHEY, CDR2 SVGAGI. The CDR3: CASSYSTVRDGFF. CDR3 DNA sequence: TGTGCCAGCAGTTACTCGACCGTCCGTGATGGTTTCTTT.

In DNA, the CDR3 is TGTGCCTGGACCCCCGGCCCGCCGGGGCAGTTCTTC. Translating gives CAWTPGPPGQFF. The chain uses TRBV30 and TRBJ2-1; D ambiguous. V was shortened by 4 bases and J by 12 bases, with 16 bases between the two germline ends. CDR3 length equals 12 residues. The germline V gene has CDR1 GTSNPN and CDR2 SVGIG (reference sequence).

This clonotype appeared a single time. The gene calls are TRBV5-6 and TRBJ1-2; D is ambiguous. The CDR3 loop spans 13 amino acids. Germline-derived CDR1 and CDR2 are SGHDT and YYEEEE. The germline V and J ends were trimmed by 8 bases and 8 bases, with 19 bases remaining between them. CDR3 amino acids: CARGPGLTHGYTF. The CDR3 DNA reads as TGTGCCAGGGGCCCCGGGCTCACCCACGGCTACACCTTC.

This clonotype was seen a handful of times. This sequence joins TRBV10-3 and TRBJ2-2; 10 nucleotides match TRBD2. Trimming cost V 4 bases and J 7 bases; bases outside gene matches: 6. Germline loops: CDR1 ENHRY, CDR2 SYGVKD. The CDR3 covers 15 residues. CDR3 DNA: TGTGCCATCAGTGCACTAGCGGGGTACGGCGGGGAGCTGTTTTTT. As protein: CAISALAGYGGELFF.

The gene calls are TRBV2 and TRBJ1-5, with unresolved D. V was cut by 3 bases and J by 4 bases, with 13 bases left in between. Germline V gene sequence: CDR1 SNHLY, CDR2 FYNNEI. This CDR3 spans 15 amino acids. The CDR3 nucleotides read TGTGCCAGCAGTGACGGTTCGAGGGCGAATCAGCCCCAGCATTTT. Translated: CASSDGSRANQPQHF.

This clonotype was detected ten times or more. V is TRBV24-1 and J is TRBJ2-1; 7 bases map to TRBD1. This CDR3 is 14 amino acids long. CDR1 KGHDR and CDR2 SFDVKD come from the germline V gene. V lost 2 bases to trimming and J lost 9 bases; unmatched junction nucleotides: 6. The CDR3 reads CATSDSDRAGEQFF. DNA of the CDR3: TGTGCCACCAGTGATTCTGACAGGGCAGGTGAGCAGTTCTTC.